A single sample gave rise to the 28 T cell receptor beta chains below, sequenced in a study of cytomegalovirus exposure and HLA in healthy donors (dated by TCRdb to 2015 to 2018). The library was generated by the immunoSEQ multiplex PCR assay. For the multiplex PCR, a mixture combining 60 forward primers for TCR Vbeta segments and 13 reverse primers for TCR Jbeta segments was used. The table comes from immuneACCESS by way of TCRdb, which keeps in-frame sequences with V and J called. Part of the clones is missing from these tables; in studies checked, under half for an unresolved V gene and the rest for unknown reasons. The sample data list 140,000 to 150,000 clones, and roughly 10% of these were observed just once. Of the sample, 1.8% is held by the ten largest clones. The specimen was PBMCs. Every receptor here comes from a man aged 50-59 years in good health and CMV-seronegative.

This clone was counted only a few times. The chain joins TRBV11-2 to TRBJ1-2; D is ambiguous. The V end lost 0 bases, the J end lost 7 bases, and 6 bases lay between the germline ends. CDR1 is SGHAT, CDR2 FQNNGV, per germline. CDR3 length: 12 amino acids. The CDR3, as DNA: TGTGCCAGCAGCTTAGATCGGGGTGGCTACACCTTC. Translating it yields CASSLDRGGYTF.

This clone showed up just a few times. The chain joins TRBV5-1 to TRBJ1-4, with 9 bases aligning to TRBD1. Looked up from germline, CDR1 is SGHRS and CDR2 is YFSETQ. V lost 4 bases, J lost 8 bases, and 9 bases stayed unmatched. This CDR3 is built from 15 residues. The CDR3 loop is CASSLQTGGGEKLFF. The DNA for the CDR3 is TGCGCCAGCAGCCTTCAGACAGGGGGTGGGGAAAAACTGTTTTTT.

The chain has TRBV10-3 and TRBJ2-1, with a tentative D call TRBD2 (6 bases). The germline CDR1 and CDR2 sequences are ENHRY and SYGVKD. Trimming removed 1 base from V and 8 bases from J, with 12 bases in between. The CDR3 loop spans 14 amino acids. In DNA, the CDR3 is TGTGCCATCAGTGAGTGGGGGGTTGGTGATGAGCAGTTCTTC. The encoded protein is CAISEWGVGDEQFF.

This clone was counted only a few times. The gene calls are TRBV11-2 and TRBJ2-7; 9 positions match TRBD1. With V trimmed by 3 bases and J by 5 bases, 8 bases remained unmatched. Germline CDR1 reads SGHAT; CDR2 reads FQNNGV. The CDR3 has 15 amino acids. The CDR3 coding sequence is TGTGCCAGCAGCTTTGGGACAGGGTCAACGGACGAGCAGTACTTC. Protein: CASSFGTGSTDEQYF.

The sample holds a few counts of this clone. The rearrangement joins TRBV7-8 to TRBJ1-1; D may be TRBD1 (6 bases). The CDR3 extends over 13 amino acids. V lost 1 base and J 7 bases, leaving 10 bases between the germline ends. Germline V gene sequence: CDR1 SGHVS, CDR2 FQNEAQ. The CDR3 spells CASSLGVRGEAFF. The CDR3, as DNA: TGTGCCAGCAGCTTAGGGGTCAGGGGTGAAGCTTTCTTT.

The chain employs TRBV20-1 and TRBJ1-1; D is perhaps TRBD1 (5 bases). Trimming shortened V by 6 bases and J by 5 bases, and 10 bases separated the two germline ends. CDR3 length equals 11 residues. The V gene's germline CDR1 is DFQATT and CDR2 SNEGSKA (reference sequence). The CDR3 DNA reads TGCAGTGCCTCAAAGGGGACTGAAGCTTTCTTT. Amino acids: CSASKGTEAFF.

The chain employs TRBV6-5 and TRBJ1-2; a weak D match, TRBD1 (6 bases). Germline V gene lookup returns CDR1 MNHEY and CDR2 SVGAGI. The V and J ends lost 5 bases and 8 bases respectively, with 12 bases between them. This CDR3 region has 12 residues. CDR3 DNA sequence: TGTGCCAGCAGTAACAGGGTAGGGGGCTACACCTTC. It is translated as CASSNRVGGYTF.

This clone was observed a few times. The chain carries TRBV4-1 and TRBJ1-2, with 8 bases lining up with TRBD1. The CDR3 sequence is 15 residues long. The ends lost 4 bases at V and 2 bases at J; junction bases unmatched: 6. Per germline, CDR1 MGHRA and CDR2 YSYEKL. The CDR3: CASSLPDRANYGYTF. DNA for the CDR3: TGCGCCAGCAGCCTCCCGGACAGGGCCAACTATGGCTACACCTTC.

The genes are TRBV19 and TRBJ1-5; D is ambiguous. Germline-derived CDR1 and CDR2 are LNHDA and SQIVND (reference sequence). Trimming took off 3 bases at V and 4 bases at J, with 7 bases between the two ends. This CDR3 has 13 amino acids. The DNA of the CDR3 is TGTGCCAGTAGTATGGGAGGGAATCAGCCCCAGCATTTT. Amino acids: CASSMGGNQPQHF.

This clone was recorded a few times. The chain couples TRBV10-2 to TRBJ1-1, with D possibly TRBD1 on 6 matching bases. V lost 6 bases and J 5 bases, leaving 13 bases between the germline ends. This CDR3 contains 13 residues. Germline V gene data show CDR1 as WSHSY and CDR2 as SAAADI. The CDR3 loop reads CASSSLTGTEAFF. CDR3 bases: TGCGCCAGCAGCTCTTTGACAGGTACTGAAGCTTTCTTT.

This clone was seen a few times. The CDR3 nucleotides read TGTGCCAGCTCCTTCGGACACGAAAACATTCAGTACTTC. Residues: CASSFGHENIQYF. The V and J genes are TRBV18 and TRBJ2-4; D may be TRBD1 (5 bases). This CDR3 contains 13 residues. The germline CDR1 and CDR2 sequences are KGHSH and LQKENI. V shed 6 bases and J shed 5 bases, with 11 bases lying between them. Full variable domain (rest looked up from reference TRBV18 and TRBJ2-4): NAGVMQNPRHLVRRRGQEARLRCSPMKGHSHVYWYRQLPEEGLKFMVYLQKENIIDESGMPKERFSAEFPKEGPSILRIQQVVRGDSAAYFCASSFGHENIQYFGAGTRLSVL.

This clone showed up just a few times. The chain couples TRBV5-1 to TRBJ1-6; TRBD1 agrees at 7 bases. V lost 6 bases and J lost 7; bases outside the gene matches: 13. CDR3 length: 16 residues. Germline CDR1 and CDR2: SGHRS and YFSETQ. CDR3 protein: CASTLGGQGGNSPLHF. CDR3 bases: TGCGCCAGCACCCTCGGTGGCCAGGGGGGAAATTCACCCCTCCACTTT. Full variable domain (rest looked up from reference TRBV5-1 and TRBJ1-6): KAGVTQTPRYLIKTRGQQVTLSCSPISGHRSVSWYQQTPGQGLQFLFEYFSETQRNKGNFPGRFSGRQFSNSRSEMNVSTLELGDSALYLCASTLGGQGGNSPLHFGNGTRLTVT.

V is TRBV5-1 and J is TRBJ1-1; possibly TRBD1 for D (5 bases). Per the germline V gene, CDR1 is SGHRS and CDR2 is YFSETQ. The V end lost 3 bases, the J end lost 1 base, and 10 bases lay between the germline ends. This CDR3 has 14 amino acids. The CDR3 region has the DNA TGCGCCAGCAGCTCGCGGGACCAGAACACTGAAGCTTTCTTT. Translating gives CASSSRDQNTEAFF.

This clone has only a few counts. The chain employs TRBV4-1 and TRBJ1-1; unclear D gene. Trimming cost V 1 base and J 1 base, with 16 bases left between them. The CDR3 contains 17 residues. Germline-derived CDR1 and CDR2 are MGHRA and YSYEKL. The CDR3 loop is CASSQGRVRTANTEAFF. CDR3 in DNA: TGCGCCAGCAGCCAAGGGCGTGTTCGTACAGCGAACACTGAAGCTTTCTTT.

The chain carries TRBV6-1 and TRBJ2-3; 15 positions match TRBD2. Per germline, CDR1 MNHNS and CDR2 SASEGT. The J segment lost 4 bases and the V segment lost 6 bases, leaving 2 bases of the junction unmatched. The CDR3 length is 15 residues. The DNA of the CDR3 is TGTGCCAGCAGCTGGACTAGCGGGAGGGCAGATACGCAGTATTTT. This codes for CASSWTSGRADTQYF.

This clone showed up just a few times. The junction shows a germline mismatch at one end, possibly a read error. This chain joins TRBV27 and TRBJ1-2; 8 bases map to TRBD1. Per the germline V gene, CDR1 is MNHEY and CDR2 is SMNVEV (reference sequence). CDR3 size: 12 residues. CDR3 region: CASSLRDRRDPF. DNA of the CDR3: TGTGCCAGCAGTCTCCGGGACAGGCGGGATCCGTTC.

The chain couples TRBV28 to TRBJ2-7; maybe TRBD1 (6 bases). The V end lost 6 bases, the J end lost 6 bases, and 24 bases lay between the germline ends. This CDR3 contains 16 residues. Germline lookup yields CDR1 MDHEN and CDR2 SYDVKM. The CDR3 loop reads CASSQGGTGKGCEQYF. The CDR3 DNA follows: TGTGCCAGCAGCCAAGGAGGAACAGGGAAGGGATGCGAGCAGTACTTC.

V and J are TRBV10-3 and TRBJ2-7; TRBD2 matches at 7 bases. V dropped 3 bases and J dropped 1; count of bases not matched to a gene: 9. Germline assignment: CDR1 ENHRY and CDR2 SYGVKD. CDR3 size: 16 residues. The CDR3 DNA follows: TGTGCCATCAGTGACCCCGGGACTAAGGGTTCCTACGAGCAGTACTTC. Protein: CAISDPGTKGSYEQYF.

This clone occurred a few times. The rearrangement uses TRBV21-1 and TRBJ2-5; the table's D call of TRBD2 was not tested on the DNA. TRBV21-1 is termed a pseudogene. The CDR3 covers 15 residues. CDR3 residues: CASSKTGDLQETQYF. The CDR3 nucleotides read TGTGCCAGCAGCAAAACGGGGGACCTTCAAGAGACCCAGTACTTC.

V usage is TRBV7-9 and J usage is TRBJ2-5; weak D call: TRBD2 (5 bases). The CDR3 runs to 13 residues. V lost 2 bases to trimming and J lost 5 bases, with 9 bases between them. Germline CDR1 SEHNR, CDR2 FQNEAQ (reference sequence). The CDR3 nucleotides read TGTGCCAGCAGCTTACTCGGGATTGAGACCCAGTACTTC. This encodes CASSLLGIETQYF.

This clone was detected a few times. The chain couples TRBV25-1 to TRBJ1-4; D might be TRBD1 (6 bases). The germline V and J ends were trimmed by 2 bases and 8 bases, with 15 bases remaining between them. The germline CDR1 and CDR2 sequences are MGHDK and SYGVNS. This CDR3 is built from 15 residues. The CDR3 nucleotides are TGTGCCAGCAGTGAACAGGGCACAGGGAAGGAAAAACTGTTTTTT. It codes for CASSEQGTGKEKLFF.

The J gene is TRBJ2-7, the V gene TRBV7-6; possible D gene TRBD2, 6 bases. The V gene's germline CDR1 is SGHVS and CDR2 FNYEAQ. The CDR3 length is 15 residues. V was trimmed by 1 base and J by 1 base, leaving 11 bases between them. CDR3 region: CASSLGAGKSYEQYF. The CDR3 region has the DNA TGTGCCAGCAGCTTAGGTGCGGGAAAATCCTACGAGCAGTACTTC.

This clone was seen only a few times. The chain employs TRBV28 and TRBJ1-4, with D hard to call. The germline CDR1 and CDR2 sequences are MDHEN and SYDVKM. V was shortened by 5 bases and J by 3 bases, with 13 bases between the two germline ends. The CDR3 consists of 15 residues. For the CDR3, the DNA is TGTGCCAGCAGTGTCCCCCAGACACCTAATGAAAAACTGTTTTTT. Residues: CASSVPQTPNEKLFF.

This sequence joins TRBV5-6 and TRBJ2-7; TRBD1 aligns across 10 bases. This CDR3 spans 15 amino acids. V was clipped by 4 bases and J by 3 bases; unmatched bases: 7. Germline CDR1 SGHDT, CDR2 YYEEEE. CDR3 sequence: CASSPDRGSFYEQYF. CDR3 sequence (DNA): TGTGCCAGCAGCCCGGACAGGGGGTCTTTCTACGAGCAGTACTTC.

This clone was counted between two and nine times. The chain combines TRBV6-1 with TRBJ2-1; 8 bases align to TRBD2. Trimming cost V 2 bases and J 7 bases; bases outside gene matches: 13. In germline, CDR1 is MNHNS, CDR2 SASEGT. The CDR3 is 17 amino acids. CDR3 in amino acids: CASSESRGTSMGNEQFF. CDR3 DNA sequence: TGTGCCAGCAGTGAATCGAGGGGGACTAGTATGGGGAATGAGCAGTTCTTC.

There are a few counts of this clone. This chain connects TRBV5-5 to TRBJ1-2, with 7 bases that match TRBD1. The CDR3 contains 14 residues. V lost 4 bases to trimming and J lost 5 bases; unmatched junction nucleotides: 8. Germline loops: CDR1 SGHKS, CDR2 YYEKEE (reference sequence). CDR3 residues: CASSILQGKYGYTF. The CDR3 nucleotides are TGTGCCAGCAGCATACTACAGGGGAAATATGGCTACACCTTC. The variable domain in full, completed from reference TRBV5-5 and TRBJ1-2, reads DAGVTQSPTHLIKTRGQQVTLRCSPISGHKSVSWYQQVLGQGPQFIFQYYEKEERGRGNFPDRFSARQFPNYSSELNVNALLLGDSALYLCASSILQGKYGYTFGSGTRLTVV.

This clone has only a few counts. This chain connects TRBV30 to TRBJ2-3; a possible D gene is TRBD2 (6 bases). CDR3 length: 17 residues. V shed 5 bases and J shed 6 bases, with 27 bases lying between them. Germline CDR1 and CDR2: GTSNPN and SVGIG (reference sequence). CDR3 sequence reads: CAWDPRTFGGTGDTQYF. The CDR3 bases are TGTGCCTGGGACCCTCGGACGTTCGGCGGGACTGGGGATACGCAGTATTTT.

This clone was counted between two and nine times. The gene calls are TRBV4-2 and TRBJ2-5, with TRBD2 matching 9 bases. This CDR3 contains 15 residues. The germline V gene has CDR1 LGHNA and CDR2 YNFKEQ. J gave up 5 bases and V 6 bases, and 10 bases lay outside the gene matches. This CDR3 reads CASRDIAGVGETQYF. The CDR3 nucleotides read TGTGCCAGCAGGGACATAGCGGGAGTTGGCGAGACCCAGTACTTC.